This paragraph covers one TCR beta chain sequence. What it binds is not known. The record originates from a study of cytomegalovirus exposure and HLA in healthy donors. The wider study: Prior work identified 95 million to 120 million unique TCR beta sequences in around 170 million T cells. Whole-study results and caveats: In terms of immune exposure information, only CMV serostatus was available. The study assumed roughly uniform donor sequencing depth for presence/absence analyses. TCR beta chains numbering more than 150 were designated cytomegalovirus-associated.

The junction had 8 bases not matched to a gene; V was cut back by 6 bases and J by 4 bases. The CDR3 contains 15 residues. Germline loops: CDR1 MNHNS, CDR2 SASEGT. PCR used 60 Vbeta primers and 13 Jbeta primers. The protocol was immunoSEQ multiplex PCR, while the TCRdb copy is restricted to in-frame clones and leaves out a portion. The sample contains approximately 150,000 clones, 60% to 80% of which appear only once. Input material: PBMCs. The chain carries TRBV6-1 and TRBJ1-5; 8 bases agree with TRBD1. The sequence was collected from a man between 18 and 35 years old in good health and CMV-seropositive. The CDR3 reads CASRGGTGWNQPQHF. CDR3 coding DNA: TGTGCCAGCAGAGGTGGGACAGGCTGGAATCAGCCCCAGCATTTT.